A selection of T cell receptor beta chains follows, all from one sample in a study of TIL therapy for anti-PD-1-resistant metastatic lung cancer. Clones were read by immunoSEQ multiplex PCR, and TCRdb kept only the in-frame ones, dropping some. The sample lists tens of thousands of clones, around 76% occurring once. Sequencing used blood, obtained at baseline. Every receptor here comes from a person between 25 and 79 years old with non-small cell lung cancer. CDR3s include the opening cysteine and the closing phenylalanine or tryptophan. D genes are given only for firm matches. Only some rows state a clone size, as once, few, many or a class for expanded clones.

D gene	V gene	clone size	J gene	CDR3 DNA	CDR3 protein
.	TRBV30	.	TRBJ1-2	TGTGCCTGGTACCGGGGCAGGCGGAAAAACTATGGCTACACCTTC	CAWYRGRRKNYGYTF
TRBD1	TRBV2	.	TRBJ1-2	TGTGCCAGCAGTGAGGACAGGACGGGTAACTATGGCTACACCTTC	CASSEDRTGNYGYTF
TRBD1	TRBV27	once	TRBJ2-7	TGTGCCAGCGGACCTTACAGGGGGCGAGGCTATTACGAGCAGTACTTC	CASGPYRGRGYYEQYF
.	TRBV4-1	.	TRBJ2-5	TGCGCCAGCAGCCAAGTTGGGCCAGACAGACCACAAGAGACCCAGTACTTC	CASSQVGPDRPQETQYF
TRBD2	TRBV6-5	.	TRBJ2-7	TGTGCCAGCAGTTATTTCGGGGGGGACTACGAGCAGTACTTC	CASSYFGGDYEQYF
TRBD2	TRBV10-3	.	TRBJ2-3	TGTGCCATCAGTGACCCGTCGGTAGCGGGAGGCCGAGATACGCAGTATTTT	CAISDPSVAGGRDTQYF
.	TRBV5-6	once	TRBJ2-5	TGTGCCAGCAGCTTGACGGAAGAGACCCAGTACTTC	CASSLTEETQYF
TRBD1	TRBV5-1	once	TRBJ2-7	TGCGCCAGCAGCCACGGGACAGCCTACGAGCAGTACTTC	CASSHGTAYEQYF
.	TRBV5-1	.	TRBJ2-3	TGCGCCAGCAGCCCTGGACAACGCACAGATACGCAGTATTTT	CASSPGQRTDTQYF
TRBD1	TRBV9	.	TRBJ1-3	TGTGCCAGCAGCGTAGGGCAGGGGGCGAACACCATATATTTT	CASSVGQGANTIYF
TRBD2	TRBV11-3	few	TRBJ2-1	TGTGCCAGCAGCTTAGGTGCTAGCGGGAGCAGGAACAATGAGCAGTTCTTC	CASSLGASGSRNNEQFF
.	TRBV28	.	TRBJ1-4	TGTGCCAGCAGCGGCTCCGTTAAGGGAGGGCGTAATGAAAAACTGTTTTTT	CASSGSVKGGRNEKLFF
TRBD1	TRBV29-1	.	TRBJ1-1	TGCAGCGTTGGGAGGACAGGGGTCACTGAAGCTTTCTTT	CSVGRTGVTEAFF
TRBD2	TRBV5-1	.	TRBJ2-3	TGCGCCACAGCCGGGGGGACTCACCCCACAGATACGCAGTATTTT	CATAGGTHPTDTQYF
TRBD2	TRBV6-4	.	TRBJ2-3	TGTGCCAGCAGTGTAGCGGGAGGCACAGATACGCAGTATTTT	CASSVAGGTDTQYF
.	TRBV5-1	.	TRBJ1-1	TGCGCCAGCAGCTTGGGGGGTGCGAGCACTGAAGCTTTCTTT	CASSLGGASTEAFF
.	TRBV5-4	.	TRBJ1-1	TGTGCCTCTACCCCGGGACGGTGGAACACTGAAGCTTTCTTT	CASTPGRWNTEAFF
.	TRBV4-2	few	TRBJ2-7	TGTGCCAGCAGCCAAGAACAACTAGGAGGTAACGAGCAGTACTTC	CASSQEQLGGNEQYF
.	TRBV27	.	TRBJ1-6	TGTGCCAGCAGTTTTCAGGGAACGCATTCACCCCTCCACTTT	CASSFQGTHSPLHF
.	TRBV29-1	.	TRBJ1-2	TGCAGCGTTGAGGAGTCTAACTATGGCTACACCTTC	CSVEESNYGYTF
.	TRBV19	.	TRBJ2-3	TGTGCCAGTACCCCCGGGGCGATGCGAAGCACAGATACGCAGTATTTT	CASTPGAMRSTDTQYF
TRBD1	TRBV13	.	TRBJ2-1	TGTGCCAGCAGCTCCTCCGGGACAGGGGGCGGTGAGCAGTTCTTC	CASSSSGTGGGEQFF
.	TRBV12-5	.	TRBJ2-5	TGTGCTAGTGGTATACACTCCACTCCAGGGCGAGAGACCCAGTACTTC	CASGIHSTPGRETQYF
.	TRBV29-1	.	TRBJ1-1	TGCAGCGTTGAAGGGGCCACTGAAGTTTTCTTT	CSVEGATEVFF
TRBD2	TRBV5-1	.	TRBJ2-5	TGCGCCAGCAGCTTTTCCAGCGCTGATGGTAGCGGGTCGTACCAAGAGACCCAGTACTTC	CASSFSSADGSGSYQETQYF
.	TRBV11-2	.	TRBJ1-1	TGTGCCAGCAGCTTAGATCGTCAGGGCTCTGAAGCTTTCTTT	CASSLDRQGSEAFF
.	TRBV5-1	.	TRBJ2-5	TGCGCCAGCAGCGCGCACCAAGAGACCCAGTACTTC	CASSAHQETQYF
TRBD1	TRBV7-9	.	TRBJ1-5	TGTGCCAGCAGCTTAGCACAGGGGCTAGGGGGACCCCAGCATTTT	CASSLAQGLGGPQHF
.	TRBV6-5	.	TRBJ2-3	TGTGCCAGCAGTTACTCCCCCGTGGGGACAGATACGCAGTATTTT	CASSYSPVGTDTQYF
.	TRBV19	few	TRBJ1-4	TGTGCCAGTAGTCCGTTTGGCTGGGCGGCTAATGAAAAACTGTTTTTT	CASSPFGWAANEKLFF
.	TRBV6-1	few	TRBJ1-3	TGTGCCAGCAGAAATCCGGGTCCTTCTGGAAACACCATATATTTT	CASRNPGPSGNTIYF